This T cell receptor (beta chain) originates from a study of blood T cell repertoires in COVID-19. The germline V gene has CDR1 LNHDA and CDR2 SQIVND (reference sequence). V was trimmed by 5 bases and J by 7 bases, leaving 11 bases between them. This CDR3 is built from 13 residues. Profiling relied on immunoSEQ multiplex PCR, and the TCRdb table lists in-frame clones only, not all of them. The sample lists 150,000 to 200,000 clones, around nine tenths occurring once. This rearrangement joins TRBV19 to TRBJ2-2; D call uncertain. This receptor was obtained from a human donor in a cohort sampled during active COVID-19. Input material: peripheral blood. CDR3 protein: CASSPQRSGELFF. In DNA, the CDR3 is TGTGCCAGTAGTCCACAAAGAAGCGGGGAGCTGTTTTTT.